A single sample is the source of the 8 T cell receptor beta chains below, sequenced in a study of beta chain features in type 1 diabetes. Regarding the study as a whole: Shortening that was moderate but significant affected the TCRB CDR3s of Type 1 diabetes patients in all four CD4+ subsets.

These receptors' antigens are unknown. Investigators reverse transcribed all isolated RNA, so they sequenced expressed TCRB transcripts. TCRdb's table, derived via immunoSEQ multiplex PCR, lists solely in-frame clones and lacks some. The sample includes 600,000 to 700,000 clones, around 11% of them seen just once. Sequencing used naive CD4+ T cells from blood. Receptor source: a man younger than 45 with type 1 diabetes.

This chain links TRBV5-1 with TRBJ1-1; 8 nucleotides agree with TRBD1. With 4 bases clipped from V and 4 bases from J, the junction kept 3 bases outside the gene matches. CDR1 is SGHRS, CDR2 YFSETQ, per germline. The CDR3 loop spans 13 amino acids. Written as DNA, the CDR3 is TGCGCCAGCAGCGTGACAGGGGCCACTGAAGCTTTCTTT. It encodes CASSVTGATEAFF.

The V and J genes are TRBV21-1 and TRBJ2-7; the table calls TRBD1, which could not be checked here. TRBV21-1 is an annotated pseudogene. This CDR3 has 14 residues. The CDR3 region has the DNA TGTGCCAGCAGCAAGGAACAGGGAACCTACGAGCAGTACTTC. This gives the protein CASSKEQGTYEQYF.

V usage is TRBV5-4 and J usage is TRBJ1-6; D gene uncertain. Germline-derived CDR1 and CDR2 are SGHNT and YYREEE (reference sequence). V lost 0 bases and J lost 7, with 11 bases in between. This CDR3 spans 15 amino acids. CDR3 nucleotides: TGTGCCAGCAGCTTGGGTGGCAGGACCAATTCACCCCTCCACTTT. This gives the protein CASSLGGRTNSPLHF.

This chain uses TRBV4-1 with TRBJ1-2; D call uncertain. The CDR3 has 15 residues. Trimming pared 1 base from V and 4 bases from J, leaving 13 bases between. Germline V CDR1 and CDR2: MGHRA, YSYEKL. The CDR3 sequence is CASSQVFDRSYGYTF. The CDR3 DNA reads TGCGCCAGCAGCCAAGTGTTTGACCGCTCCTATGGCTACACCTTC.

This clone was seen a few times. CDR3 nucleotides: TGTGCCAGCAGCCGTGGACTGCGCAATGAGCAGTTCTTC. It codes for CASSRGLRNEQFF. This chain connects TRBV6-4 to TRBJ2-1; perhaps TRBD2 as D (5 bases). The CDR3 length is 13 residues. V lost 6 bases to trimming and J lost 6 bases, with 12 bases between them. Germline values: CDR1 MRHNA, CDR2 SNTAGT.

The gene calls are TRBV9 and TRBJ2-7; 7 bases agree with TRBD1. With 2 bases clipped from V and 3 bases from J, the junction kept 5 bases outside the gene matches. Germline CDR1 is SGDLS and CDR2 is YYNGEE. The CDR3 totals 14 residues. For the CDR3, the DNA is TGTGCCAGCAGCGTTACCACAGGGGACTACGAGCAGTACTTC. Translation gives CASSVTTGDYEQYF. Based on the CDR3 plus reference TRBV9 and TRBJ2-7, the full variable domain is DSGVTQTPKHLITATGQRVTLRCSPRSGDLSVYWYQQSLDQGLQFLIQYYNGEERAKGNILERFSAQQFPDLHSELNLSSLELGDSALYFCASSVTTGDYEQYFGPGTRLTVT.

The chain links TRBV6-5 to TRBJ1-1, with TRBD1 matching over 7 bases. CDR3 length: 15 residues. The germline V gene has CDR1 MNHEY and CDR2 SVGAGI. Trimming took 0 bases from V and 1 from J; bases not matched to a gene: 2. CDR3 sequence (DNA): TGTGCCAGCAGTTACTCGGGACAGCCGAACACTGAAGCTTTCTTT. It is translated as CASSYSGQPNTEAFF.

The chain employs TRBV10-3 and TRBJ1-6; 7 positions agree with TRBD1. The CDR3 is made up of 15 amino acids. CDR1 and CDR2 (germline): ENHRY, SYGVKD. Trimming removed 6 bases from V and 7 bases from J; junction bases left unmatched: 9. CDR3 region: CAIRQGPVGNSPLHF. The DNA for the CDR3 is TGTGCCATCAGACAGGGGCCCGTAGGAAATTCACCCCTCCACTTT.